Given below is one TCR beta chain in context. The antigen is not known. The record originates from a study of a mutant IDH1 vaccine in newly diagnosed glioma. The wider study: Among treated patients, 62.5% were male and roughly 38% female, and mean age was around 40 years.

Clones were sequenced by immunoSEQ multiplex PCR, and TCRdb holds only the in-frame ones, with some missing. Of about 120,000 clones listed, 80% are singletons. This sample's time point: week 11, during vaccination. It was 300 ug of mutant IDH1 20-mer peptide that made up each vaccine dose, given with topical imiquimod. The germline CDR1 and CDR2 sequences are LGHNT and FRNRAP. V gave up 6 bases and J gave up 3 bases, with 9 bases separating them. CDR3 length equals 12 residues. This clonotype originated in a man aged 40-49 years with glioma. This material consisted of PBMCs, taken from a glioma patient whose treatment included an IDH1 peptide vaccine. This sequence joins TRBV12-5 and TRBJ2-7, with D possibly being TRBD2 (5 bases). The CDR3 nucleotides are TGTGCTAGTGGCCCGGACTTCTACGAGCAGTACTTC. It is translated as CASGPDFYEQYF.